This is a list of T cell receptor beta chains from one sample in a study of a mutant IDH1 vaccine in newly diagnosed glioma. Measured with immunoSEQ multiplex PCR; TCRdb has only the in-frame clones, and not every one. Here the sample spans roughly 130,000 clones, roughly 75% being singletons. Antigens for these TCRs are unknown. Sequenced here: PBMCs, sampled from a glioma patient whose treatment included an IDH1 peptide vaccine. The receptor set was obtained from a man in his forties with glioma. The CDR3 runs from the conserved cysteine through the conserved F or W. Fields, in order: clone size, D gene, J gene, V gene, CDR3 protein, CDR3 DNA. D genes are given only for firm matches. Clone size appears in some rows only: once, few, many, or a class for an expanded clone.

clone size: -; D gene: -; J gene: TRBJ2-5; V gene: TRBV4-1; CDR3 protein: CASSPPSGGYTQETQYF; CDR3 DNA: TGCGCCAGCAGCCCACCTTCTGGGGGGTACACACAAGAGACCCAGTACTTC
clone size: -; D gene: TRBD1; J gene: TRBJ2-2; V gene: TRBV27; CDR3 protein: CASRPGQGTGELFF; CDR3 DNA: TGTGCCAGCAGGCCGGGACAGGGGACCGGGGAGCTGTTTTTT
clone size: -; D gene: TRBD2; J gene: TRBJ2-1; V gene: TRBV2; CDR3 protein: CASNGGGFRSYNEQFF; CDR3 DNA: TGTGCCAGCAACGGGGGGGGCTTCCGCTCCTACAATGAGCAGTTCTTC
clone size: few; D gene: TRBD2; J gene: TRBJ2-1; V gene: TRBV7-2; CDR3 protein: CASSLATWSRLAGVVEQFF; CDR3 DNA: TGTGCCAGCAGCTTAGCGACTTGGTCACGACTAGCGGGAGTAGTTGAGCAGTTCTTC
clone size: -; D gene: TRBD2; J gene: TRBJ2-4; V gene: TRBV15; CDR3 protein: CATSGVKRGMAKNIQYF; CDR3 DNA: TGTGCCACCAGCGGGGTTAAGCGGGGAATGGCCAAAAACATTCAGTACTTC
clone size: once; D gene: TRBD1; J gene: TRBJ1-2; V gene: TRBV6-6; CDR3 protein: CASSGPGQGNYGYTF; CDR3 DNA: TGTGCCAGCAGTGGTCCGGGACAGGGGAATTATGGCTACACCTTC
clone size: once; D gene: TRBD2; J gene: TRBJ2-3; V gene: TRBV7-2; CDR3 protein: CASSSLAGSTDTQYF; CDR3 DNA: TGTGCCAGCAGCTCGCTAGCGGGGAGCACAGATACGCAGTATTTT
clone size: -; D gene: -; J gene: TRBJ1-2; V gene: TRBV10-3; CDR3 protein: CATQGSNYGYTF; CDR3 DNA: TGTGCCACGCAGGGGTCTAACTATGGCTACACCTTC
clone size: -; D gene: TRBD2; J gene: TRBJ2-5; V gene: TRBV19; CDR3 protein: CASTPGTTPLETQYF; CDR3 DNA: TGTGCCAGTACGCCCGGGACTACCCCCTTGGAGACCCAGTACTTC
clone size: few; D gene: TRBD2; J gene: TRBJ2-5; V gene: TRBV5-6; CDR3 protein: CASSLERASGRVETQYF; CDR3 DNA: TGTGCCAGCAGCTTGGAGCGGGCTAGCGGGAGGGTGGAGACCCAGTACTTC
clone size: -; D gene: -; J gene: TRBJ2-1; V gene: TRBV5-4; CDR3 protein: CASSGGGWSSYNEQFF; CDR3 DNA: TGTGCCAGCAGCGGGGGCGGTTGGAGCTCCTACAATGAGCAGTTCTTC
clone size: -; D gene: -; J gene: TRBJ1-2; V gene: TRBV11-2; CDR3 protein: CASSPGLYGYTF; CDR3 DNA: TGTGCCAGCAGCCCAGGGTTGTATGGCTACACCTTC
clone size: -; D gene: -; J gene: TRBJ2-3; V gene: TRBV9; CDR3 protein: CASSVFPDTQYF; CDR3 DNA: TGTGCCAGCAGCGTGTTTCCAGATACGCAGTATTTT
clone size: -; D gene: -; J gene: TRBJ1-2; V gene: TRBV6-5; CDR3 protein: CASSYSYRNYGYTF; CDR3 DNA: TGTGCCAGCAGTTACTCTTACAGAAATTATGGCTACACCTTC
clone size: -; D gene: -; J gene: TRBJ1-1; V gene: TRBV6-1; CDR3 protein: CASIYLGRDTEAFF; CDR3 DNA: TGTGCCAGCATCTATCTAGGACGTGACACTGAAGCTTTCTTT
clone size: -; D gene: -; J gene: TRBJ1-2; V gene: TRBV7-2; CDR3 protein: CASSPNSNKNYGYTF; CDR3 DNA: TGTGCCAGCAGCCCGAATTCGAACAAAAACTATGGCTACACCTTC
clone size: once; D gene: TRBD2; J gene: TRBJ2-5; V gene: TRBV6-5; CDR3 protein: CASSGLAGGWETQYF; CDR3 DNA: TGTGCCAGCTCTGGACTAGCGGGAGGTTGGGAGACCCAGTACTTC
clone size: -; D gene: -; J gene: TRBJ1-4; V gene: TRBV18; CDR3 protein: CASSPAWDATNEKLFF; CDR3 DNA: TGTGCCAGCTCACCGGCCTGGGATGCAACTAATGAAAAACTGTTTTTT
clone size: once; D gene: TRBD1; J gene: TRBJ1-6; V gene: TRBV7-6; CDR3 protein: CASSHQGAGYNSPLHF; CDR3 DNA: TGTGCCAGCAGCCACCAGGGGGCTGGGTATAATTCACCCCTCCACTTT
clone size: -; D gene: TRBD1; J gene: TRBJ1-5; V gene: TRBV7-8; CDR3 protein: CASSLEGQTSQPQHF; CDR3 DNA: TGTGCCAGCAGCTTAGAGGGACAGACATCACAGCCCCAGCATTTT
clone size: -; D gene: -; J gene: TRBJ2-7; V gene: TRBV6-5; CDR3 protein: CASSYSGPPSYEQYF; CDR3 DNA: TGTGCCAGCAGTTACTCGGGACCTCCGTCCTACGAGCAGTACTTC
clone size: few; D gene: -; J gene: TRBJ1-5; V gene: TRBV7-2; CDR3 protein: CASSLQRGANQPQHF; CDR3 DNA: TGTGCCAGCAGCTTACAACGGGGGGCCAATCAGCCCCAGCATTTT
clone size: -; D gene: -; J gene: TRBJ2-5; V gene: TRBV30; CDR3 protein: CAWRLWEQYF; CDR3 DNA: TGTGCCTGGAGGTTGTGGGAGCAGTACTTC
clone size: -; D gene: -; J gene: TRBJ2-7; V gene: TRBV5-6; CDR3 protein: CASSPLLGGLSYEQYF; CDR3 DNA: TGTGCCAGCAGCCCACTTCTAGGCGGGCTCTCCTACGAGCAGTACTTC
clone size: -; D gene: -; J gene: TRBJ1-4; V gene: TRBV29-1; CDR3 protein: CSVGDLEKLFF; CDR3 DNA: TGCAGCGTCGGCGACCTGGAAAAACTGTTTTTT
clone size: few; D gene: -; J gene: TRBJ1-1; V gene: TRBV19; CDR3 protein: CASSPGAMNTEAFF; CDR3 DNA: TGTGCCAGTAGCCCGGGGGCTATGAACACTGAAGCTTTCTTT
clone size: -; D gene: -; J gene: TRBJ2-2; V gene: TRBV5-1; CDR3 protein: CASSREGGTGELFF; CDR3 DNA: TGCGCCAGCAGCAGGGAAGGGGGCACCGGGGAGCTGTTTTTT
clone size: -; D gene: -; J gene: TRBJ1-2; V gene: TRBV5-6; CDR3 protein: CASSPGGGYGYTF; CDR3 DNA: TGTGCCAGCAGCCCGGGTGGGGGCTATGGCTACACCTTC
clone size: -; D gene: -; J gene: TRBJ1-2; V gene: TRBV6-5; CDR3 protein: CASRLSGIYGYTF; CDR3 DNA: TGTGCCAGCAGACTCTCAGGGATTTATGGCTACACCTTC
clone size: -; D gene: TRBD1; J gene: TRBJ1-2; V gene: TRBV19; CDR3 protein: CASTDRATYGYTF; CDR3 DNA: TGTGCCAGTACCGACAGGGCGACCTATGGCTACACCTTC
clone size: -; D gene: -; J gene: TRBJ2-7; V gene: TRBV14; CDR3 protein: CASSRDTANYEQYF; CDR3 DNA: TGTGCCAGCAGCCGGGACACAGCAAACTACGAGCAGTACTTC
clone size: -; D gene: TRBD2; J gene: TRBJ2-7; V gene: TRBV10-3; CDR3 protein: CAISGSGLAGGPYEQYF; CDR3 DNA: TGTGCCATCAGTGGATCGGGACTAGCGGGGGGACCCTACGAGCAGTACTTC
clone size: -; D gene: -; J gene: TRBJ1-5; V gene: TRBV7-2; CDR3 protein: CASSELRAGNQPQHF; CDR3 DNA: TGTGCCAGCAGCGAATTAAGGGCAGGGAATCAGCCCCAGCATTTT
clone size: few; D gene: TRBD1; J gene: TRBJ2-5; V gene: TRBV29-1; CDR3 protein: CSVPPTPRDRGPQETQYF; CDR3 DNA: TGCAGCGTTCCCCCGACCCCTCGGGACAGGGGGCCCCAAGAGACCCAGTACTTC
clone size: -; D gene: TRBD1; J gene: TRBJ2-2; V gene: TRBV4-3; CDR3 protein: CASRPGTANTGELFF; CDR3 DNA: TGCGCCAGCAGACCCGGGACAGCGAACACCGGGGAGCTGTTTTTT
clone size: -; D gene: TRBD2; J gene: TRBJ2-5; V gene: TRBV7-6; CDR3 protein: CASSFSGGAETQYF; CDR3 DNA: TGTGCCAGCAGCTTTAGCGGGGGGGCGGAGACCCAGTACTTC
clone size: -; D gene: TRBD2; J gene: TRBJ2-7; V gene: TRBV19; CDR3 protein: CASSKTSGRAIEQYF; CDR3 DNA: TGTGCCAGTAGTAAAACTAGCGGGAGAGCGATCGAGCAGTACTTC
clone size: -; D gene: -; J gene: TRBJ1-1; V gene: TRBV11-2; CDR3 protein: CASRQTGDTEAFF; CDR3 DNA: TGTGCCAGCAGACAGACGGGCGACACTGAAGCTTTCTTT
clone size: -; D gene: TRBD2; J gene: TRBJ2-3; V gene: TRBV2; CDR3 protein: CASSVGLAGLTDTQYF; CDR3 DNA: TGTGCCAGCAGTGTTGGACTAGCGGGGCTCACAGATACGCAGTATTTT
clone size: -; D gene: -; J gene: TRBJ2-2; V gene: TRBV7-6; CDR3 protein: CASSLEDAGELFF; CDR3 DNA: TGTGCCAGCAGCTTAGAAGACGCCGGGGAGCTGTTTTTT
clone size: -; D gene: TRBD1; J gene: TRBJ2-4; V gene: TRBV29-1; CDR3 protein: CSGQGTGLSKNIQYF; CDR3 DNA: TGCAGCGGTCAAGGGACAGGGCTTTCTAAAAACATTCAGTACTTC
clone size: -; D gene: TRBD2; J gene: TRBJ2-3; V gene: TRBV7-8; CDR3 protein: CASSSNPLAGGPTDTQYF; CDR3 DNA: TGTGCCAGCAGCTCAAATCCCCTAGCGGGAGGGCCCACAGATACGCAGTATTTT
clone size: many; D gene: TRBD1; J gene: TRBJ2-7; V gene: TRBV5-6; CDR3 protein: CASSSDRADEQYF; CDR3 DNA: TGTGCCAGCAGTTCGGACAGGGCTGACGAGCAGTACTTC
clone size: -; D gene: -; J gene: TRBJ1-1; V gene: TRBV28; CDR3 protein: CASSLLNGMNTEAFF; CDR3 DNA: TGTGCCAGCAGTTTATTGAACGGCATGAACACTGAAGCTTTCTTT
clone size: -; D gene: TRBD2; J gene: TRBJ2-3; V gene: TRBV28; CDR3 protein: CASSELGLAGGGADTQYF; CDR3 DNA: TGTGCCAGCAGCGAATTGGGACTAGCGGGAGGTGGCGCAGATACGCAGTATTTT
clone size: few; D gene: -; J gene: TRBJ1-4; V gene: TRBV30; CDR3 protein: CAWRNLRGVDEKLFF; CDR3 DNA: TGTGCCTGGAGGAACTTACGGGGGGTTGATGAAAAACTGTTTTTT
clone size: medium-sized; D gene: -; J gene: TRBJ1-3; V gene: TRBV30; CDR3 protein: CAWRRGQSSGNTIYF; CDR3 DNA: TGTGCCTGGAGGCGCGGCCAGAGCTCTGGAAACACCATATATTTT
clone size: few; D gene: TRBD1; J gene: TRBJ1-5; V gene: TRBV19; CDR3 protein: CASIRVKGKTGYQPQHF; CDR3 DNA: TGTGCCAGTATTCGTGTTAAAGGGAAGACAGGGTATCAGCCCCAGCATTTT
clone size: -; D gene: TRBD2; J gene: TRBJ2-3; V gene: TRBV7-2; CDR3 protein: CASSLVLAGKKTQYF; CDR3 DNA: TGTGCCAGCAGCTTAGTACTAGCGGGGAAGAAAACGCAGTATTTT
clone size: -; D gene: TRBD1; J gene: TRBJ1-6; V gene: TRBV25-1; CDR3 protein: CASSDLNRGAYNSPLHF; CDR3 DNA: TGTGCCAGCAGTGATCTGAACAGGGGGGCCTATAATTCACCCCTCCACTTT
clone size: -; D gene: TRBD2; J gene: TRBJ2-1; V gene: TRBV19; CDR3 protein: CASSSGTPGTSGGPYNEQFF; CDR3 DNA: TGTGCCAGTAGTTCCGGGACACCTGGGACTAGCGGGGGACCCTACAATGAGCAGTTCTTC
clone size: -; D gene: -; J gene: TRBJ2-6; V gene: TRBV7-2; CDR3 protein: CASTLESGANVLTF; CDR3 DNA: TGTGCCAGCACCTTAGAGTCTGGGGCCAACGTCCTGACTTTC
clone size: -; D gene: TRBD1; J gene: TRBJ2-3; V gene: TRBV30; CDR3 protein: CAWGGQGGIGTQYF; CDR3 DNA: TGTGCCTGGGGCGGACAGGGGGGAATAGGTACGCAGTATTTT
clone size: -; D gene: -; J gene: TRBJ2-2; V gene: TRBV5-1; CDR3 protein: CASSAVRGFTGELFF; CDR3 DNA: TGCGCCAGCAGCGCAGTCAGGGGATTCACCGGGGAGCTGTTTTTT
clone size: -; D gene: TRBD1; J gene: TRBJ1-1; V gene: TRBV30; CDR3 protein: CAWRGPGQGEAFF; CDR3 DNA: TGTGCCTGGAGGGGCCCGGGACAGGGTGAAGCTTTCTTT